This entry features one T cell receptor (beta chain) sequence. No antigen is known for it. This may stem from a read error, because a much larger clone lies one nucleotide away. These data come from a study of blood T cells in healthy people across ages. Whole-study context: For every two T cells, template switching captured about one barcoded beta molecule. Study-wide results and limits: Comparison with aged donors showed that long-lived donors had more naive CD4+ cells and higher diversity.

A sample-barcoded 5' primer and a J-beta primer mix were used in a second PCR of roughly 7 to 11 cycles. Using its own MiXCR run on the 5' RACE reads, TCRdb lists one record per CDR3 protein. Here the sample spans 650,000 to 700,000 distinct CDR3 sequences, around 52% being singletons. CDR1 MDHEN and CDR2 SYDVKM come from the germline V gene. The CDR3 has 15 residues. The chain couples TRBV28 to TRBJ2-7; TRBD2 agrees at 8 bases. The sequence was obtained from a woman of 80 years or more in good health. Sample: blood. The CDR3 DNA sequence: TGTGCCAGCAGTTTCGGGGTAGCGGGGACCTACGGGCAGTACTTC. Translated, it gives CASSFGVAGTYGQYF.